This TCR beta chain originates from a study of blood T cell repertoires in COVID-19. The CDR3 length is 12 residues. Germline V gene sequence: CDR1 GTSNPN, CDR2 SVGIG (reference sequence). Trimming pared 3 bases from V and 3 bases from J, leaving 7 bases between. On this clone itself: In the same sample, other DNA sequences code for this CDR3.

TCRdb keeps only in-frame clones here, not all; method: immunoSEQ multiplex PCR. The sample lists some 220,000 clones; over 75% were seen once. This TCR was recovered from a man aged 45-65 years with COVID-19, enrolled during active disease. The sequenced sample was peripheral blood. The gene calls are TRBV30 and TRBJ2-3; D remains ambiguous. The CDR3, as DNA: TGTGCCTGGAGCCCCGGGACAGATACGCAGTATTTT. It yields the protein CAWSPGTDTQYF.